The clone carrying this T cell receptor (beta chain) was recorded many times. For TCR beta, libraries came from iRepertoire HTBI primers and Arm-PCR of CDR3 regions. Each CDR3 protein is one row after TCRdb ran MiXCR on the multiplex PCR reads. The data show about 540,000 distinct CDR3 sequences, roughly 14% seen once. This entry belongs to a study of regulatory T cells in long-lasting Graves disease. Study details: Duration of antithyroid drug therapy among newly diagnosed Graves' patients was under 3 months.

Noted time point: newly diagnosed GD, antithyroid drugs for less than 3 months. Making the TCR library involved RNA that had been extracted from PBMCs. V gave up 2 bases and J gave up 4 bases; unmatched junction bases: 6. This CDR3 contains 15 residues. In germline, CDR1 is SGHRS, CDR2 YFSETQ. These data also formed part of another study, on T cells in Graves' hyperthyroidism and ophthalmopathy. That report adds: Ophthalmopathy was predicted by the model a median of roughly 6 months ahead of onset.

This clonotype was sampled from a man aged 30-40 years with Graves disease. The genes are TRBV5-1 and TRBJ2-3, with TRBD2 matching 8 bases. Material: peripheral blood mononuclear cells (PBMCs), obtained at new diagnosis, from a patient treated with antithyroid drugs. The CDR3 bases are TGCGCCAGCAGCTTTAGCGGGGAACCGGCAGATACGCAGTATTTT. Protein product: CASSFSGEPADTQYF.